This is a list of T cell receptor beta chains from one sample in a study of beta chain features in type 1 diabetes. Here immunoSEQ multiplex PCR was the method, and the copy in TCRdb shows in-frame clones only, minus some. The profile covers about 270,000 clones, with roughly an eighth appearing a single time and under 0.02% taken by the ten largest. What was sequenced was naive CD4+ T cells from blood. These receptors were obtained from a man aged 25 to 40 with type 1 diabetes. The CDR3 runs from the conserved cysteine through the conserved F or W.

TRBJ2-5 TRBV5-1 CASSWTSGSQETQYF
TRBJ2-4 TRBV7-3 CASSQTGTSGGIQYF
TRBJ2-7 TRBV18 CASSPLLAGGQYEQYF
TRBJ2-7 TRBV29-1 CSVALAGASYEQYF
TRBJ2-5 TRBV18 CASSPPGTSGRETQYF
TRBJ1-2 TRBV6-5 CASGGAASYGYTF
TRBJ1-2 TRBV6-5 CASSYPGQGGLGYTF
TRBJ1-2 TRBV28 CASSPRDREFGYTF
TRBJ1-5 TRBV7-8 CASSTTGTGGQPQHF
TRBJ2-2 TRBV11-3 CASSAGQGSAGELFF
TRBJ2-1 TRBV30 CALLAGGFVGEQFF
TRBJ2-5 TRBV11-3 CASSSGQGAGETQYF
TRBJ2-6 TRBV4-2 CASSPLGQGAFTGANVLTF
TRBJ1-2 TRBV2 CASGQEVYYGYTF
TRBJ2-1 TRBV30 CAWNEREGYNEQFF
TRBJ2-2 TRBV7-9 CASSLRASGSNTGELFF
TRBJ2-7 TRBV27 CASSFNSGYEQYF
TRBJ2-7 TRBV9 CASSVGLAGAYEQYF
TRBJ2-1 TRBV19 CASIRTGLGYNEQFF
TRBJ1-1 TRBV2 CASSVEGRNEAFF
TRBJ2-7 TRBV18 CASSPTSGSSEQYF
TRBJ2-5 TRBV7-9 CASSTLPGQQETQYF
TRBJ1-1 TRBV5-6 CASSLEGGTEAFF
TRBJ2-7 TRBV4-2 CASSLQLAGDLEEQYF
TRBJ2-1 TRBV20-1 CSTPSREEKFF
TRBJ2-3 TRBV4-3 CASSRSLAGGPTDTQYF
TRBJ2-1 TRBV2 CASRIAGVYNEQFF
TRBJ2-1 TRBV5-4 CASSLEVFREQFF
TRBJ2-5 TRBV4-3 CASSQGQLQETQYF
TRBJ2-7 TRBV7-8 CASSLAYRGSYEQYF
TRBJ2-2 TRBV4-3 CASSQDRASGKNTGELFF
TRBJ2-1 TRBV25-1 CASSVAGGNEQFF
TRBJ2-7 TRBV6-1 CASWRTSDSYEQYF
TRBJ2-3 TRBV5-1 CASSRASGTDTQYF